Included here is one T cell receptor (beta chain) sequence, with context. Its antigen is currently unknown. This sample was included in a study of identical twins. Points from the study as a whole: Abundant cord blood beta clonotypes carried fewer insertions; memory repertoires showed none.

A universal primer binding site was introduced by template switching. The final cDNA contained unique molecular identifiers. A single record per CDR3 protein comes from TCRdb applying MiXCR to the 5' RACE reads. The sample comprises fewer than 900,000 distinct CDR3 sequences, over 20% of which are singletons, and around 4.4% rests with the top ten. Each donor was a healthy Caucasian. The germline V gene has CDR1 SQVTM and CDR2 ANQGSEA. The CDR3 sequence is 13 residues long. The V gene lost 0 bases and the J gene lost 6 bases, with 11 bases spanning the gap. The sample was also reused in another study, on T cells expressing NK-cell markers. As reported in that work: T cells sorted in several experiments were restricted to alpha-beta TCR T cells by an anti-gamma-delta TCR antibody.

Sequenced: PBMCs. The sequence was obtained from a woman younger than 35 in good health. The chain uses TRBV29-1 and TRBJ1-1; D may be TRBD1 (5 bases). The CDR3, as DNA: TGCAGCGTTGAAGATTCAGGGTACCCTGAAGCTTTCTTT. As protein: CSVEDSGYPEAFF.